The source of this T cell receptor (beta chain) is a study of cytomegalovirus exposure and HLA in healthy donors. The PCR employed 60 Vbeta primers together with 13 Jbeta primers. Sequencing was performed with immunoSEQ multiplex PCR; in TCRdb, only in-frame clones are kept and a portion is missing. Of 200,000 to 250,000 clones listed, less than 85% are singletons. The CDR3 spans 14 residues. Germline CDR1 reads KGHSH; CDR2 reads LQKENI. V was shortened by 0 bases and J by 6 bases, with 12 bases between the two germline ends. Regarding donors, all were healthy bone marrow donors. The sequence derives from a man aged 18 to 35 in good health and CMV-seronegative. Sequencing was performed on PBMCs. This chain connects TRBV18 to TRBJ2-7, with TRBD1 as a possible D gene (5 bases). The chain's CDR3 is CASSPPYQGSEQYF. CDR3 DNA sequence: TGTGCCAGCTCACCACCGTACCAGGGCTCCGAGCAGTACTTC.